This T cell receptor beta chain is drawn from a study of cytomegalovirus exposure and HLA in healthy donors. The PCR had 60 Vbeta and 13 Jbeta primers. Sequenced by immunoSEQ multiplex PCR; TCRdb stores in-frame clones only, minus some. Of about 160,000 clones detected, 77% appear once; the ten largest clones hold roughly 2.6%. The CDR3 length is 15 residues. Trimming left V 2 bases short and J 8 bases short, with 16 bases between. The V gene's germline CDR1 is LGHNA and CDR2 YSLEER. The sequenced sample consisted of PBMCs. The chain has TRBV4-3 and TRBJ2-1; the D gene is possibly TRBD1 (5 bases). The source of this sequence is a woman aged 40 to 50 in good health and CMV-seropositive. CDR3 loop: CASSQIGPEGDEQFF. CDR3 coding DNA: TGCGCCAGCAGCCAAATAGGACCAGAAGGGGATGAGCAGTTCTTC.